This TCR beta chain was captured in a study of blood T cell repertoires in COVID-19. Measured with immunoSEQ multiplex PCR; TCRdb has only the in-frame clones, and not every one. Of nearly 200,000 clones listed, approximately 85% are singletons. J lost 8 bases, V lost 3 bases, and 8 bases had no gene match. Germline V gives CDR1 SGDLS, CDR2 YYNGEE. The CDR3 runs 15 residues. This clonotype originated in a woman aged 65 to 85 with active or convalescent COVID-19. The specimen was peripheral blood. The chain carries TRBV9 and TRBJ2-1; TRBD2 aligns across 10 bases. CDR3 loop: CASSEREGGLDEQFF. CDR3 nucleotides: TGTGCCAGCAGCGAGCGGGAGGGAGGTTTGGATGAGCAGTTCTTC.